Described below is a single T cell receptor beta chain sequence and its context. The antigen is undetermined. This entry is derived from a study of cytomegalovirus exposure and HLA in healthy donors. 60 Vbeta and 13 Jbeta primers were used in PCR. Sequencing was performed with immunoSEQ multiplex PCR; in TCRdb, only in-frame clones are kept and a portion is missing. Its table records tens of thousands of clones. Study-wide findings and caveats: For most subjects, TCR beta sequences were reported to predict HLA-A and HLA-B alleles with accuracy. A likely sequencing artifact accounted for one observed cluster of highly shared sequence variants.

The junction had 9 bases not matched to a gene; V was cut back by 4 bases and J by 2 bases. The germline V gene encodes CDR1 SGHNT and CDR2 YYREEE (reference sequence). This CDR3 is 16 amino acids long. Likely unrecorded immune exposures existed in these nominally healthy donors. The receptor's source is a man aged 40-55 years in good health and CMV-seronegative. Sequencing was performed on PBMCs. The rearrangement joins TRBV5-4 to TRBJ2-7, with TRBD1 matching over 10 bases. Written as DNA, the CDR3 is TGTGCCAGCAGCCCGAGGGACAGGGGTCGGGCCTACGAGCAGTACTTC. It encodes CASSPRDRGRAYEQYF.